This is a list of T cell receptor beta chains from one sample in a study of blood T cell repertoires in COVID-19. Clones were read by immunoSEQ multiplex PCR, and TCRdb kept only the in-frame ones, dropping some. In the table there are around 42,000 clones, nearly 90% of which are singletons. Source material: peripheral blood. Every receptor here comes from a man aged 50-59 years with active COVID-19. The CDR3 runs from the conserved cysteine through the conserved F or W. A D gene is named only where the DNA matches it firmly. The size of a clone is reported for some rows only, either as once, few or many, or as a class for expanded clones.

v_gene	j_gene	abundance	d_gene	CDR3aa	CDR3nt
TRBV12-3/TRBV12-4	TRBJ1-1	NA	NA	CASSLGGGEAFF	TGTGCCAGCAGTTTAGGGGGGGGAGAAGCTTTCTTT
TRBV5-4	TRBJ1-2	few	TRBD1	CASSRGLDRGNYGYTF	TGTGCCAGCAGCCGAGGTCTGGACAGGGGGAACTATGGCTACACCTTC
TRBV9	TRBJ1-1	NA	NA	CASSVTGGNTEAFF	TGTGCCAGCAGCGTAACGGGGGGGAACACTGAAGCTTTCTTT
TRBV9	TRBJ1-3	medium-sized	TRBD1	CASSVASQGAVSGNTIYF	TGTGCCAGCAGCGTAGCTTCCCAGGGGGCTGTCTCTGGAAACACCATATATTTT
TRBV28	TRBJ2-3	NA	NA	CASIADWFGGQYF	TGTGCCAGCATTGCGGATTGGTTTGGTGGGCAGTATTTT
TRBV24-1	TRBJ1-4	NA	TRBD1	CATSDSPVGTGNEKLFF	TGTGCCACCAGTGACAGCCCAGTTGGGACAGGTAATGAAAAACTGTTTTTT
TRBV15	TRBJ1-1	few	TRBD1	CATSGGQEGNTEAFF	TGTGCCACCAGCGGTGGACAGGAGGGTAACACTGAAGCTTTCTTT
TRBV5-6	TRBJ2-3	NA	TRBD1	CASSPQGTYTDTQYF	TGTGCCAGCAGCCCACAGGGGACCTACACAGATACGCAGTATTTT
TRBV18	TRBJ2-7	NA	NA	CASSPPLGSHEQYF	TGTGCCAGCTCACCACCGTTAGGGAGCCACGAGCAGTACTTC
TRBV7-2	TRBJ2-2	NA	NA	CASSLAPYTGELFF	TGTGCCAGCAGCTTAGCTCCCTACACCGGGGAGCTGTTTTTT
TRBV12-3/TRBV12-4	TRBJ1-2	NA	TRBD1	CASGETGQNGYTF	TGTGCCAGCGGCGAGACGGGACAGAATGGCTACACCTTC
TRBV30	TRBJ2-7	once	NA	CAWSFFRGTYEQYF	TGTGCCTGGAGTTTCTTTCGGGGGACCTACGAGCAGTACTTC
TRBV4-1	TRBJ1-6	NA	TRBD1	CASSQEGAGGKAYNSPLHF	TGCGCCAGCAGCCAAGAAGGGGCAGGGGGGAAGGCCTATAATTCACCCCTCCACTTT
TRBV4-2	TRBJ2-3	NA	NA	CASSQEQVPDTQYF	TGTGCCAGCAGCCAAGAACAAGTCCCAGATACGCAGTATTTT
TRBV13	TRBJ2-1	NA	TRBD2	CASSPSSIAGGQNEQFF	TGTGCCAGCAGCCCCAGCTCGATAGCGGGGGGGCAGAATGAGCAGTTCTTC
TRBV5-6	TRBJ2-1	few	TRBD1	CASSLQTGRLVNEQFF	TGTGCCAGCAGCCTTCAGACAGGGCGCCTTGTGAATGAGCAGTTCTTC
TRBV24-1	TRBJ2-5	once	NA	CATSDRRTQETQYF	TGTGCCACCAGTGATCGACGGACACAAGAGACCCAGTACTTC
TRBV6-2/TRBV6-3	TRBJ1-1	once	NA	CASSYSWTSNTEAFF	TGTGCCAGCAGTTACTCCTGGACATCTAACACTGAAGCTTTCTTT
TRBV19	TRBJ1-1	NA	NA	CASSIKGQVNTEAFF	TGTGCCAGTAGTATAAAAGGCCAGGTGAACACTGAAGCTTTCTTT
TRBV27	TRBJ1-5	few	NA	CASSLTGNRNQPQHF	TGTGCCAGCAGTTTAACAGGGAACAGGAATCAGCCCCAGCATTTT
TRBV3-1/TRBV3-2	TRBJ2-4	NA	NA	CASSHQGEAKNIQYF	TGTGCCAGCAGTCATCAGGGTGAGGCCAAAAACATTCAGTACTTC
TRBV5-4	TRBJ2-6	NA	NA	CASSPHSDSGANVLTF	TGTGCCAGCAGCCCCCACAGTGACTCTGGGGCCAACGTCCTGACTTTC
TRBV7-9	TRBJ2-7	NA	NA	CASSDPDRDILYF	TGTGCCAGCAGCGATCCCGACCGGGACATTCTGTACTTC
TRBV10-3	TRBJ1-2	NA	NA	CAISDRVGGYTF	TGTGCCATCAGTGACAGGGTGGGCGGCTACACCTTC
TRBV7-3	TRBJ2-1	NA	TRBD2	CASSPGGPSQNNEQFF	TGTGCCAGCAGTCCGGGGGGGCCCTCACAAAACAATGAGCAGTTCTTC
TRBV7-2	TRBJ2-1	NA	TRBD1	CASSGSQGAGNEQFF	TGTGCCAGCAGCGGATCCCAGGGGGCGGGCAATGAGCAGTTCTTC
TRBV27	TRBJ1-2	NA	NA	CASSPVGGAYGYTF	TGTGCCAGCTCCCCCGTCGGCGGGGCCTATGGCTACACCTTC
TRBV19	TRBJ1-2	NA	TRBD1	CASSARQGYGYTF	TGTGCCAGTAGTGCCCGACAGGGGTATGGCTACACCTTC
TRBV18	TRBJ1-5	NA	TRBD1	CASSPGTGINQPQHF	TGTGCCAGCTCACCTGGGACAGGAATCAATCAGCCCCAGCATTTT
TRBV4-2	TRBJ1-3	NA	NA	CASSQDNWPRSGNTIYF	TGTGCCAGCAGCCAAGATAATTGGCCCCGCTCTGGAAACACCATATATTTT
TRBV19	TRBJ1-2	NA	NA	CASSHRRGGYGYTF	TGTGCCAGTAGTCATCGGCGGGGCGGGTATGGCTACACCTTC
TRBV28	TRBJ2-2	NA	TRBD1	CASSFRTGDPTGELFF	TGTGCCAGCAGTTTCCGGACAGGGGATCCCACCGGGGAGCTGTTTTTT
TRBV6-4	TRBJ2-1	NA	NA	CASSDSGLGDEQFF	TGTGCCAGCAGTGACTCAGGTTTGGGCGATGAGCAGTTCTTC
TRBV5-1	TRBJ1-2	NA	NA	CASSPGQNYGYTF	TGCGCCAGCAGCCCAGGACAGAACTATGGCTACACCTTC
TRBV7-3	TRBJ2-3	NA	TRBD2	CASSSRSGGALGTQYF	TGTGCCAGCAGCTCCCGGAGCGGGGGGGCCCTTGGTACGCAGTATTTT
TRBV6-5	TRBJ1-2	once	TRBD1	CASSRQGVGYGYTF	TGTGCCAGCAGTAGACAGGGGGTCGGCTATGGCTACACCTTC
TRBV4-3	TRBJ2-7	NA	NA	CASSQPGSYEQYF	TGCGCCAGCAGCCAGCCTGGGAGCTACGAGCAGTACTTC
TRBV6-2/TRBV6-3	TRBJ2-5	few	NA	CASSSQEQETQYF	TGTGCCAGCAGTTCACAGGAGCAAGAGACCCAGTACTTC
TRBV19	TRBJ1-3	few	NA	CASSIEASLYSGNTIYF	TGTGCCAGTAGTATCGAAGCAAGCCTTTACTCTGGAAACACCATATATTTT
TRBV6-1	TRBJ2-2	few	NA	CASSEPGREPGELFF	TGTGCCAGCAGTGAACCGGGCAGGGAACCCGGGGAGCTGTTTTTT
TRBV5-8	TRBJ2-7	NA	NA	CASNLPTHTYEQYF	TGTGCCAGCAACCTACCGACACACACCTACGAGCAGTACTTC
TRBV21-1	TRBJ2-2	NA	NA	CASSSGQGWNGELFF	TGTGCCAGCAGCAGCGGACAGGGTTGGAACGGGGAGCTGTTTTTT
TRBV18	TRBJ2-3	NA	TRBD1	CASSPRDRDLIDTQYF	TGTGCCAGCTCACCCAGGGACAGGGACTTGATAGATACGCAGTATTTT
TRBV7-2	TRBJ1-2	NA	NA	CASSLGGGIGYTF	TGTGCCAGCAGCTTAGGAGGAGGGATTGGCTACACCTTC
TRBV7-2	TRBJ2-5	NA	NA	CASRPTSTETQYF	TGTGCCAGCAGGCCAACTAGCACGGAGACCCAGTACTTC
TRBV4-3	TRBJ2-5	NA	TRBD2	CASSQERGGQETQYF	TGCGCCAGCAGCCAAGAGCGCGGGGGCCAAGAGACCCAGTACTTC
TRBV5-1	TRBJ1-1	NA	TRBD1	CASSYTDRGANTEAFF	TGCGCCAGCAGCTATACGGACAGGGGAGCAAACACTGAAGCTTTCTTT
TRBV12-3/TRBV12-4	TRBJ1-2	NA	NA	CASSPSLYGYTF	TGTGCCAGCAGTCCGTCCTTATATGGCTACACCTTC
TRBV6-5	TRBJ1-1	NA	NA	CASITGGETEAFF	TGTGCCAGCATCACCGGGGGGGAAACTGAAGCTTTCTTT
TRBV19	TRBJ1-5	once	TRBD1	CASSTWDRGSDNQPQHF	TGTGCCAGTAGTACCTGGGACAGGGGGTCTGATAATCAGCCCCAGCATTTT
TRBV12-3/TRBV12-4	TRBJ2-1	NA	NA	CASRPDRGEQFF	TGTGCCAGCAGACCCGACCGGGGAGAGCAGTTCTTC
TRBV13	TRBJ1-2	NA	NA	CASSLTRQYGYTF	TGTGCCAGCAGCCTCACCAGACAGTATGGCTACACCTTC
TRBV7-8	TRBJ2-2	NA	NA	CASSSTSRGNTGELFF	TGTGCCAGCAGCTCCACCTCACGGGGGAACACCGGGGAGCTGTTTTTT
TRBV29-1	TRBJ2-2	NA	NA	CSVEILGSDTGELFF	TGCAGCGTTGAAATTTTGGGCTCTGACACCGGGGAGCTGTTTTTT
TRBV9	TRBJ1-5	NA	NA	CASSEGGSNQPQHF	TGTGCCAGCAGCGAGGGGGGGAGCAATCAGCCCCAGCATTTT
TRBV5-1	TRBJ1-3	NA	TRBD1	CASSLGQGFSGNTIYF	TGCGCCAGCAGCTTGGGACAGGGATTCTCTGGAAACACCATATATTTT
TRBV6-6	TRBJ1-2	NA	NA	CASRLQGGGYTF	TGTGCCAGCAGACTACAGGGTGGTGGCTACACCTTC
TRBV6-5	TRBJ1-1	NA	TRBD1	CANDPGQVRTEAFF	TGTGCCAACGATCCGGGACAGGTGAGAACTGAAGCTTTCTTT
TRBV7-9	TRBJ2-1	NA	TRBD2	CASSLVAGGLSEQFF	TGTGCCAGCAGCTTAGTAGCGGGGGGGCTCAGTGAGCAGTTCTTC